The 21 T cell receptor beta chains below were found in one sample sequenced in a study of shared clonotypes between healthy human individuals. Only CD45RO-negative cells positively selected for CCR7 counted as naive CD8 cells, so terminally differentiated effector memory CD45RA+ cells were excluded. TCRdb keeps only in-frame clones here, not all; method: immunoSEQ multiplex PCR. The sample has more than 600,000 clones, around 92% seen once; the top ten hold nearly 25%. Specimen: naive CD8+ T cells sorted from blood. The receptors here all came from a man in his thirties or forties in good health.

The V call is TRBV29-1, the J call TRBJ2-7, with 7 bases aligning to TRBD2. Looked up from germline, CDR1 is SQVTM and CDR2 is ANQGSEA. The CDR3 contains 13 residues. V was clipped by 7 bases and J by 5 bases; unmatched bases: 11. CDR3 nucleotide sequence: TGCAGCGGGGGGGGGACTCTTCTCGACGAGCAGTACTTC. This translates into CSGGGTLLDEQYF.

This sequence joins TRBV27 and TRBJ2-1; TRBD2 matches at 14 bases. This CDR3 has 18 residues. CDR1 is MNHEY and CDR2 is SMNVEV in the germline V gene (reference sequence). The V and J ends lost 3 bases and 8 bases, in that order; junction bases with no gene match: 12. The CDR3, as DNA: TGTGCCAGCAGTTTTTGGTCTTTAGGGACTAGCGGGAGCTATGAGCAGTTCTTC. This encodes CASSFWSLGTSGSYEQFF.

This rearrangement joins TRBV9 to TRBJ1-5; D is uncertain. The CDR3 covers 14 residues. Trimming shortened V by 0 bases and J by 4 bases, and 8 bases separated the two germline ends. Germline CDR1 reads SGDLS; CDR2 reads YYNGEE. CDR3 in DNA: TGTGCCAGCAGCGTAGAGGACGAGAATCAGCCCCAGCATTTT. It codes for CASSVEDENQPQHF. The variable domain in full, with the rest retrieved from reference TRBV9 and TRBJ1-5, is DSGVTQTPKHLITATGQRVTLRCSPRSGDLSVYWYQQSLDQGLQFLIQYYNGEERAKGNILERFSAQQFPDLHSELNLSSLELGDSALYFCASSVEDENQPQHFGDGTRLSIL.

The chain joins TRBV6-5 to TRBJ2-7; the D gene is possibly TRBD2 (6 bases). The CDR3 length is 14 residues. CDR1 is MNHEY, CDR2 SVGAGI, per germline. The ends were cut back, 7 bases at V and 3 bases at J, with 16 bases in the middle. CDR3: CASKSGSGNYEQYF. In DNA form, the CDR3 reads TGTGCCAGCAAGAGCGGGTCGGGGAACTACGAGCAGTACTTC.

This chain links TRBV6-6 with TRBJ2-5; no clear D gene. The CDR3 spans 14 residues. The V end was cut by 8 bases, the J end by 3 bases, with 16 bases between. Germline-derived CDR1 and CDR2 are MNHNY and SVGAGI (reference sequence). The CDR3 region has the DNA TGTGCCAGCTCCCCCACACGCGTTGAAGAGACCCAGTACTTC. Its translation is CASSPTRVEETQYF.

The chain is built from TRBV4-1 and TRBJ2-7; maybe TRBD2 (7 bases). Germline assignment: CDR1 MGHRA and CDR2 YSYEKL. Trimming cost V 4 bases and J 2 bases, with 18 bases left between them. The CDR3 is 16 residues long. CDR3 sequence: CASSPLGGAPTYEQYF. The CDR3 nucleotides read TGCGCCAGCAGCCCACTGGGGGGGGCACCTACCTACGAGCAGTACTTC.

The CDR3 DNA reads as TGTGCCAGCAAAGTCGGACAAGGTTTACAGCAGTACTTC. Translating it yields CASKVGQGLQQYF. V usage is TRBV28 and J usage is TRBJ2-7, with a tentative D call TRBD1 (5 bases). The CDR3 contains 13 residues. V lost 7 bases and J 8 bases, leaving 18 bases between the germline ends. Germline assignment: CDR1 MDHEN and CDR2 SYDVKM. The full variable domain, its missing parts supplied by reference TRBV28 and TRBJ2-7, is DVKVTQSSRYLVKRTGEKVFLECVQDMDHENMFWYRQDPGLGLRLIYFSYDVKMKEKGDIPEGYSVSREKKERFSLILESASTNQTSMYLCASKVGQGLQQYFGPGTRLTVT.

The rearrangement links TRBV28 to TRBJ2-1, with 10 bases lining up with TRBD2. CDR1 is MDHEN, CDR2 SYDVKM, per germline. The ends lost 7 bases at V and 8 bases at J; junction bases unmatched: 14. The CDR3 is 16 residues long. The CDR3 region is CASTDSSGSNGDEQFF. The CDR3 nucleotides are TGTGCCAGCACCGACTCTAGCGGGAGCAACGGGGATGAGCAGTTCTTC. The whole variable domain, remainder taken from reference TRBV28 and TRBJ2-1, is DVKVTQSSRYLVKRTGEKVFLECVQDMDHENMFWYRQDPGLGLRLIYFSYDVKMKEKGDIPEGYSVSREKKERFSLILESASTNQTSMYLCASTDSSGSNGDEQFFGPGTRLTVL.

The genes are TRBV11-2 and TRBJ2-1; no definite D call. Germline CDR1 reads SGHAT; CDR2 reads FQNNGV. The ends were cut back, 4 bases at V and 0 bases at J, with 10 bases in the middle. The CDR3 is made up of 15 amino acids. The CDR3 loop reads CASSSGPGSYNEQFF. Written as DNA, the CDR3 is TGTGCCAGCAGCTCAGGCCCTGGCTCCTACAATGAGCAGTTCTTC.

The rearrangement joins TRBV11-2 to TRBJ2-3; D not certain. Trimming removed 7 bases at V and 3 bases at J, with 11 bases between. Germline values: CDR1 SGHAT, CDR2 FQNNGV. This CDR3 region has 13 residues. The CDR3 loop is CASTSPGTDTQYF. The CDR3 DNA reads TGTGCCAGCACCTCTCCCGGGACAGATACGCAGTATTTT.

The chain links TRBV10-3 to TRBJ2-7, with D tentatively TRBD1 or TRBD2 (5 bases each). The germline gives CDR1 ENHRY, CDR2 SYGVKD. V gave up 10 bases and J gave up 3 bases, with 19 bases separating them. The CDR3 has 14 amino acids. This CDR3 reads CATVSRDGYYEQYF. The CDR3 DNA reads as TGTGCCACCGTTAGCCGGGACGGATACTACGAGCAGTACTTC.

The rearrangement uses TRBV7-9 and TRBJ2-1, with D possibly being TRBD2 (5 bases). Trimming left V 5 bases short and J 4 bases short, with 15 bases between. The CDR3 runs to 15 residues. Germline values: CDR1 SEHNR, CDR2 FQNEAQ (reference sequence). The CDR3 region is CASSASQKGYNEQFF. CDR3 in DNA: TGTGCCAGCAGCGCTAGCCAGAAGGGATACAATGAGCAGTTCTTC.

This chain joins TRBV4-2 and TRBJ2-1; D gene unclear. From germline, CDR1 is LGHNA and CDR2 YNFKEQ. The CDR3 extends over 13 amino acids. V lost 0 bases and J 10 bases, leaving 10 bases between the germline ends. CDR3 sequence: CASSQELSGEQFF. DNA of the CDR3: TGTGCCAGCAGCCAAGAGCTTTCCGGGGAGCAGTTCTTC.

V gene TRBV19 combines with J gene TRBJ2-1; 16 nucleotides align to TRBD2. The germline CDR1 and CDR2 sequences are LNHDA and SQIVND (reference sequence). The CDR3 is made up of 18 amino acids. V was clipped by 5 bases and J by 0 bases; unmatched bases: 4. Here the CDR3 DNA reads TGTGCCAGTAGTGCGGGGACTAGCGGGAGGGGCTCCTACAATGAGCAGTTCTTC. Protein sequence: CASSAGTSGRGSYNEQFF.

The V gene is TRBV11-2, the J gene TRBJ1-5; 8 bases are a match to TRBD1. Losses at the gene ends were 3 bases for V and 7 bases for J; bases not matched to a gene: 8. Germline V gene sequence: CDR1 SGHAT, CDR2 FQNNGV. The CDR3 length is 15 residues. CDR3 bases: TGTGCCAGCAGCTTTGACAGGGGCATCGGACAGCCCCAGCATTTT. This gives the protein CASSFDRGIGQPQHF.

The rearrangement uses TRBV7-9 and TRBJ2-3; TRBD1 matches at 9 bases. CDR1 is SEHNR, CDR2 FQNEAQ, per germline (reference sequence). The CDR3 contains 17 residues. The V segment lost 5 bases and the J segment 2 bases; nucleotides outside the gene matches: 11. The CDR3 loop reads CASSAPGTGRFTDTQYF. CDR3 DNA sequence: TGTGCCAGCAGCGCCCCCGGGACAGGGAGATTCACAGATACGCAGTATTTT.

The chain joins TRBV6-5 to TRBJ2-1; 7 nucleotides line up with TRBD2. CDR3 length: 16 residues. V shed 0 bases and J 8 bases; nucleotides not matched to a gene: 10. In germline, CDR1 is MNHEY, CDR2 SVGAGI. The CDR3 is CASSYSRSGGSYEQFF. The CDR3 DNA reads as TGTGCCAGCAGTTACTCCCGTTCGGGCGGGAGCTATGAGCAGTTCTTC.

V is TRBV28 and J is TRBJ2-6; D remains unclear. V was trimmed by 3 bases and J by 0 bases, leaving 15 bases between them. The CDR3 contains 18 residues. The germline CDR1 and CDR2 sequences are MDHEN and SYDVKM. CDR3 DNA: TGTGCCAGCAGTTTTAGGGCAGTAGTATCCTCTGGGGCCAACGTCCTGACTTTC. Encoded protein: CASSFRAVVSSGANVLTF.

V is TRBV4-1 and J is TRBJ2-5; 8 bases match TRBD1. The CDR3 contains 14 residues. The germline CDR1 and CDR2 sequences are MGHRA and YSYEKL. J gave up 4 bases and V 4 bases, and 5 bases lay outside the gene matches. In DNA, the CDR3 is TGCGCCAGCAGCCGACGACAGGGGTTAGAGACCCAGTACTTC. Protein: CASSRRQGLETQYF.

This chain uses TRBV9 with TRBJ2-5, with TRBD1 matching over 9 bases. V lost 0 bases and J lost 4; bases outside the gene matches: 7. The germline V gene encodes CDR1 SGDLS and CDR2 YYNGEE. The CDR3 is made up of 16 amino acids. CDR3 nucleotides: TGTGCCAGCAGCGTAGGGGGACAGGGTGGTCGAGAGACCCAGTACTTC. Translation gives CASSVGGQGGRETQYF. Variable domain in full (rest from reference TRBV9 and TRBJ2-5): DSGVTQTPKHLITATGQRVTLRCSPRSGDLSVYWYQQSLDQGLQFLIQYYNGEERAKGNILERFSAQQFPDLHSELNLSSLELGDSALYFCASSVGGQGGRETQYFGPGTRLLVL.

As DNA, the CDR3 is TGTGCCAGTAGTATAGTCTCCGGAAAGTACAATGAGCAGTTCTTC. Its protein product is CASSIVSGKYNEQFF. The rearrangement links TRBV19 to TRBJ2-1, with D unclear. Germline V gene data show CDR1 as LNHDA and CDR2 as SQIVND (reference sequence). The V end lost 1 base, the J end lost 4 bases, and 11 bases lay between the germline ends. CDR3 length: 15 amino acids.